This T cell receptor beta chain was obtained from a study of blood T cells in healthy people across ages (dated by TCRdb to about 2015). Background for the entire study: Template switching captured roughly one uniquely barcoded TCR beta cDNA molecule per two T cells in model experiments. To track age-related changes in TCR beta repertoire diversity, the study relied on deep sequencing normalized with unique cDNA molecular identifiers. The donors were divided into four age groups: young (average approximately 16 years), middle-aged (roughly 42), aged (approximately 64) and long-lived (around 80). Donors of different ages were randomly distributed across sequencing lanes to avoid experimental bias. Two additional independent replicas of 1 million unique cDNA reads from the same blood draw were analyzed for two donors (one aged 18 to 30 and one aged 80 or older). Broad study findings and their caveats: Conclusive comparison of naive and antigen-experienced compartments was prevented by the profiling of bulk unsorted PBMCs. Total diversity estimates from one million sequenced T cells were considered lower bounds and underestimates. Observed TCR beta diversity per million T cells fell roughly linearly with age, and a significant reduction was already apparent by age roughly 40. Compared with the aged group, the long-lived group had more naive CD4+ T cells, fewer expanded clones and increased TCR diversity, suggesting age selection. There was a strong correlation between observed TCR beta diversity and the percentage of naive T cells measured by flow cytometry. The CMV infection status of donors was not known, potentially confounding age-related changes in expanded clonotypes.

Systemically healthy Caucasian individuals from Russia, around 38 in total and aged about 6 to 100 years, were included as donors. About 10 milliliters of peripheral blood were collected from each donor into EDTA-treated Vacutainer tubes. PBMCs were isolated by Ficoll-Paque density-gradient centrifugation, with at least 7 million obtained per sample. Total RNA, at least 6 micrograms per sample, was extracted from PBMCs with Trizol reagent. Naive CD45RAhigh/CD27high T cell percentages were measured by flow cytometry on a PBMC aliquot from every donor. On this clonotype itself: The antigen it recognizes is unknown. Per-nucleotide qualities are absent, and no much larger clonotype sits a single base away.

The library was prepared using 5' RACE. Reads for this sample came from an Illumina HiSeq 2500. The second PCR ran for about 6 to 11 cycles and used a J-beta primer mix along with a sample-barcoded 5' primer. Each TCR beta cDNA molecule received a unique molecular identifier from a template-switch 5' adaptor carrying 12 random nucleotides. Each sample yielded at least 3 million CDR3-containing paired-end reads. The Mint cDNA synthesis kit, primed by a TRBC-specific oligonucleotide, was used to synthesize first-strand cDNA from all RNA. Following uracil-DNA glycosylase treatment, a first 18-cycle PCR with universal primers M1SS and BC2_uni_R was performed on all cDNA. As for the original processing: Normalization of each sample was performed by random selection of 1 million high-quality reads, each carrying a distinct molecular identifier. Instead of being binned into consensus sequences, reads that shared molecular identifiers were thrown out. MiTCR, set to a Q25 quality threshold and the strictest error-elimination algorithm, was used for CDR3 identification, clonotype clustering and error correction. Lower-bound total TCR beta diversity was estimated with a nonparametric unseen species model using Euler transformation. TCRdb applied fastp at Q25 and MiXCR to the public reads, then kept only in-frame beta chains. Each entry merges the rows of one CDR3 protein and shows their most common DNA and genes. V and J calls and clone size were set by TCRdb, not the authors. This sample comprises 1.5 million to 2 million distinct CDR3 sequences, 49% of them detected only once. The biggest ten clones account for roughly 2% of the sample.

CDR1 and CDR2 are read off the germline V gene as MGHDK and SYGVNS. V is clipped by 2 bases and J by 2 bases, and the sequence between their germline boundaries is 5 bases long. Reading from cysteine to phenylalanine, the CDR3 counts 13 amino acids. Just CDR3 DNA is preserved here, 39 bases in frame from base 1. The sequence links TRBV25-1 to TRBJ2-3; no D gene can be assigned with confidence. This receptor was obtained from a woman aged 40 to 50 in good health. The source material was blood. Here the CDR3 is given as CASSEPFTDTQYF. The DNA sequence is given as TGTGCCAGCAGTGAACCCTTCACAGATACGCAGTATTTT. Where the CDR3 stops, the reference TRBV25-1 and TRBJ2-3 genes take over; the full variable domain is EADIYQTPRYLVIGTGKKITLECSQTMGHDKMYWYQQDPGMELHLIHYSYGVNSTEKGDLSSESTVSRIRTEHFPLTLESARPSHTSQYLCASSEPFTDTQYFGPGTRLTVL.